The T cell receptor (beta chain) described here comes from a study of T cell responses to AZD1222 COVID-19 vaccine. Study-level points and caveats: Donors in the cohort were predominantly white British and more often female, and clonal diversity was possibly underestimated. Just a handful of people given AZD1222 tested seropositive at baseline. Without day 14 samples, only post-peak T cell repertoires were studied. Spike regions recognized by vaccine-associated CD4 TCRs spanned the protein, led by 160-218 and 743-854.

TCRdb keeps only in-frame clones here, not all; method: immunoSEQ multiplex PCR. The sample lists around 130,000 clones, around 90% occurring once. V shed 4 bases, J shed 1 base, and the junction held 3 bases outside the gene matches. The CDR3 has 14 amino acids. CDR1 and CDR2 (germline): SNHLY, FYNNEI. As to this clone: Its antigen is undetermined.

The chain combines TRBV2 with TRBJ1-1, with 7 positions matching TRBD1. The TCR comes from an adult who received the AZD1222 COVID-19 vaccine. The sample here was peripheral blood, taken 28 days after the second AZD1222 dose. CDR3 sequence reads: CASSGGTANTEAFF. The CDR3 nucleotides read TGTGCCAGCAGTGGAGGGACAGCGAACACTGAAGCTTTCTTT.